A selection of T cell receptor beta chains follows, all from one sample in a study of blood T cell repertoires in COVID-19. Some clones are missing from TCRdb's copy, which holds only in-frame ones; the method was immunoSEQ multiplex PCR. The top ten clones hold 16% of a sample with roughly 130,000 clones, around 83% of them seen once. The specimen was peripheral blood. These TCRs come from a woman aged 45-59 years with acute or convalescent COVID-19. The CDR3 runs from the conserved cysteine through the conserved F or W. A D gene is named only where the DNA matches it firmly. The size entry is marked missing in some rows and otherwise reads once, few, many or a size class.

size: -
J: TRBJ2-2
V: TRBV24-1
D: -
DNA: TGTGCCACCAGTGACCTCAGGGAATCGGGCACCGGGGAGCTGTTTTTT
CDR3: CATSDLRESGTGELFF

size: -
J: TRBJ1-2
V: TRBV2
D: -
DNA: TGTGCCAGCGGTGTGGCCTATGGCTACACCTTC
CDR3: CASGVAYGYTF

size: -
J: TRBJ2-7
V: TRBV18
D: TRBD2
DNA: TGTGCCAGCTCACCCATAGCGGGGGGGCGTGAGCAGTACTTC
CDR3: CASSPIAGGREQYF

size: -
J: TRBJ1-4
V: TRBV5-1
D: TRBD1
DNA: TGCGCCAGCAGCCCAGGACAGGGTTTTCTTGGAAAACTGTTTTTT
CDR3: CASSPGQGFLGKLFF

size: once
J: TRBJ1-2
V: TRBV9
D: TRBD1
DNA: TGTGCCAGCAGCGCCGAAACAGGGGGCAGGAGCTACACCTTC
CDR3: CASSAETGGRSYTF

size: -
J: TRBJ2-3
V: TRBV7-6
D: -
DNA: TGTGCCAGCAGCTTATTGAACCCGGGACTTGGCACAGATACGCAGTATTTT
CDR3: CASSLLNPGLGTDTQYF

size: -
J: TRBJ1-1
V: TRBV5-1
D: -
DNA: TGCGCCAGCAGCTTGAACAGAGAAATGAACACTGAAGCTTTCTTT
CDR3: CASSLNREMNTEAFF

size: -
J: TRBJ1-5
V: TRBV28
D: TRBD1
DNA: TGTGCCAGCAGTTTAAGACAGGGCCGATATCAGCCCCAGCATTTT
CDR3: CASSLRQGRYQPQHF

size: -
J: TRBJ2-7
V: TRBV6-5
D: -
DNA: TGTGCCAGCAGGACGGGGGGCCCGAACGAGCAGTACTTC
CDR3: CASRTGGPNEQYF

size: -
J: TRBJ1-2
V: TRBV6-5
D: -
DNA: TGTGCCAGCAGTTACCGCGGGACGGCTAACTATGGCTACACCTTC
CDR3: CASSYRGTANYGYTF

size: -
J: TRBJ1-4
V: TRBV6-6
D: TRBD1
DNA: TGTGCCAGCAGTTTACGGGGGACAGGGAAGGGAGAAAAACTGTTTTTT
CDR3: CASSLRGTGKGEKLFF

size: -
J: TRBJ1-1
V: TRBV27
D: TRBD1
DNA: TGTGCCAGCAGCCCATGGGACAGAGCGAACACTGAAGCTTTCTTT
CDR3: CASSPWDRANTEAFF